The present TCR beta chain was sequenced within a study of blood T cell repertoires in COVID-19. Method: immunoSEQ multiplex PCR; TCRdb's copy keeps in-frame clones and lacks some. The sample records about 71,000 clones, around 76% being singletons. Unmatched junction bases numbered 12, after V lost 4 bases and J lost 6 bases. The CDR3 totals 17 residues. CDR1 and CDR2 (germline): SGHNT, YYREEE (reference sequence). The receptor's source is a woman at least 80 years old with active or convalescent COVID-19. The chain recombines TRBV5-4 with TRBJ2-7, with 14 bases that match TRBD2. Material: peripheral blood. For the CDR3, the DNA is TGTGCCAGCAGCATAGGACTAGCGGGGGGCCATCCCGCCGAGCAGTACTTC. This gives the protein CASSIGLAGGHPAEQYF.